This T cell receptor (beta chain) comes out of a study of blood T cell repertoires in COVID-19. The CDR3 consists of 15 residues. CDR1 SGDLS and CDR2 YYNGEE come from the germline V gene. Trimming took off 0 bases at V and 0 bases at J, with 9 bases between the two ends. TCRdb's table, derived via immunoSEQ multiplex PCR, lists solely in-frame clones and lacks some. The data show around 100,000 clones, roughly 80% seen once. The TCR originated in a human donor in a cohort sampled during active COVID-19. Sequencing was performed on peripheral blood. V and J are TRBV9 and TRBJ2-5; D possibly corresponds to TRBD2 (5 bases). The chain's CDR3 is CASSVGGSNQETQYF. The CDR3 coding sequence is TGTGCCAGCAGCGTAGGAGGGTCCAACCAAGAGACCCAGTACTTC. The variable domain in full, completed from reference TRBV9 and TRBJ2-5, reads DSGVTQTPKHLITATGQRVTLRCSPRSGDLSVYWYQQSLDQGLQFLIQYYNGEERAKGNILERFSAQQFPDLHSELNLSSLELGDSALYFCASSVGGSNQETQYFGPGTRLLVL.